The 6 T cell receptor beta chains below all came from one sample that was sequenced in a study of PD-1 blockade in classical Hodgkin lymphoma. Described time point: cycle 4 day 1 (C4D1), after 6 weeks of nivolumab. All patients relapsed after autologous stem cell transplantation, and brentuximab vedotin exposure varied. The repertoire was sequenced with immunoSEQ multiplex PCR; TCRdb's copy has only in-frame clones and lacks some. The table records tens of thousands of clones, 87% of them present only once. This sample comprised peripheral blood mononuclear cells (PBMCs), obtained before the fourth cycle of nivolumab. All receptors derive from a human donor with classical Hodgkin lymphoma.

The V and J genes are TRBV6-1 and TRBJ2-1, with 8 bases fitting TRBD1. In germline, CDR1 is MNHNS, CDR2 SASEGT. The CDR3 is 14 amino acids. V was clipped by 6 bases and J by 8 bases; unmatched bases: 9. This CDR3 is CASRFDRGSHEQFF. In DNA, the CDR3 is TGTGCCAGCAGATTCGACAGGGGATCCCATGAGCAGTTCTTC.

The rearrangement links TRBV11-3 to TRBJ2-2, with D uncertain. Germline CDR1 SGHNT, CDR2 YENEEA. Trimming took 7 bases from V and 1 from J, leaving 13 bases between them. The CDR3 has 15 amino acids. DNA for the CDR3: TGTGCCAGCAAACCTTCCCGGTTGAACACCGGGGAGCTGTTTTTT. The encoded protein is CASKPSRLNTGELFF.

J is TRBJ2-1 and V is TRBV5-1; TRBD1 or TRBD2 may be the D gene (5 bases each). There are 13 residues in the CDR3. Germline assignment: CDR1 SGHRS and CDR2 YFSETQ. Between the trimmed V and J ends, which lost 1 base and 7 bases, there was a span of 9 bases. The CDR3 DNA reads TGCGCCAGCAGCTTGCTGGGGACGAATGAGCAGTTCTTC. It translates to CASSLLGTNEQFF. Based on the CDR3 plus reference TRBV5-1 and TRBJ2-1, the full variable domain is KAGVTQTPRYLIKTRGQQVTLSCSPISGHRSVSWYQQTPGQGLQFLFEYFSETQRNKGNFPGRFSGRQFSNSRSEMNVSTLELGDSALYLCASSLLGTNEQFFGPGTRLTVL.

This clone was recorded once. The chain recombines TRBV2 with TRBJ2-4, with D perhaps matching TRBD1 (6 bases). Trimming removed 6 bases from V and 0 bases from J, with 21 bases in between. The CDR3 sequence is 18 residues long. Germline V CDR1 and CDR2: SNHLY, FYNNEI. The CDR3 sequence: CASRGQLIPILAKNIQYF. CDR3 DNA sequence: TGTGCCAGCAGAGGACAGCTAATACCGATACTAGCCAAAAACATTCAGTACTTC.

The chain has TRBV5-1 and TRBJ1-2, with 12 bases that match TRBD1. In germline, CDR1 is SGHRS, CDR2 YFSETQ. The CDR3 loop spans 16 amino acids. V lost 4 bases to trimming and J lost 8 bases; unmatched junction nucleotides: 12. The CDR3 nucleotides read TGCGCCAGCAGCGGAACGACCGGGACAGGGGGCGACGGCTACACCTTC. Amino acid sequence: CASSGTTGTGGDGYTF.

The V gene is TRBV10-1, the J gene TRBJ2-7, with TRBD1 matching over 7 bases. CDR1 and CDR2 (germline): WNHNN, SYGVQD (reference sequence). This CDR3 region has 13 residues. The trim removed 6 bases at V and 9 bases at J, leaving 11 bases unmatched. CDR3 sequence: CASSAEQGYGQYF. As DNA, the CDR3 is TGCGCCAGCAGCGCCGAACAGGGGTATGGGCAGTACTTC.